Only one count was recorded for the clone carrying this TCR beta chain. Its cognate antigen is unknown. These data originate in a study of cytomegalovirus exposure and HLA in healthy donors. Study in general: It was reported in a later analysis that the same platform had been used for the 120 or so validation repertoires as for the roughly 700 first-cohort repertoires.

Whole-study findings and limits: A subsequent analysis found that TCR clusters from the first cohort also tended to co-occur in the 120 or so validation repertoires, with about 94% of cluster scores above 0. According to the study, 180 or so TCR beta chains were cytomegalovirus-associated. Generally TCR sequences proved uncommon, though certain public TCRs appeared in numerous donors.

The V gene end was trimmed by 3 bases and the J gene end by 0 bases; junction bases not matched to a gene: 4. Germline V gene data show CDR1 as SGHTA and CDR2 as FQGNSA. The CDR3 sequence is 16 residues long. The method was immunoSEQ multiplex PCR; TCRdb's version includes in-frame clones alone and lacks a portion of them. This sample has roughly 350,000 clones, with about nine tenths found just once. The sequenced sample consisted of PBMCs. This TCR was recovered from a woman aged 18 to 35 in good health and CMV-seronegative. V gene TRBV7-2 combines with J gene TRBJ2-1, with TRBD2 matching 8 bases. CDR3 in amino acids: CASSFAGGSSYNEQFF. The CDR3 DNA follows: TGTGCCAGCAGCTTTGCGGGGGGCAGCTCCTACAATGAGCAGTTCTTC.